What follows are 5 T cell receptor beta chains derived from one specimen sequenced in a study of regulatory T cells in long-lasting Graves disease. Investigators prepared the TCR beta libraries by applying iRepertoire HTBI primers and Arm-PCR of CDR3 regions. TCRdb re-called the multiplex PCR reads through MiXCR, storing one row per CDR3 protein. The sample records 300,000 to 500,000 distinct CDR3 sequences, around 21% being singletons. Stated time point: persistent/refractory GD, antithyroid drugs over 5 years with positive TRAb. Researchers made the TCR library from RNA that was extracted from PBMCs. Specimen: peripheral blood mononuclear cells (PBMCs), collected when the disease was refractory, from a patient treated with antithyroid drugs. The receptors here all came from a female donor with Graves disease.

This clonotype was picked up many times. The gene calls are TRBV2 and TRBJ1-1; no reliable D call. V was cut by 5 bases and J by 0 bases, with 16 bases left in between. Germline CDR1 SNHLY, CDR2 FYNNEI. The CDR3 covers 16 residues. The CDR3 sequence is CASSQHRVGMNTEAFF. The CDR3 nucleotides read TGTGCCAGCAGTCAACATAGAGTCGGGATGAACACTGAAGCTTTCTTT.

J is TRBJ2-1 and V is TRBV5-1; TRBD1 is a possible D gene (5 bases). Germline-derived CDR1 and CDR2 are SGHRS and YFSETQ. CDR3 size: 15 residues. The germline V and J ends were trimmed by 0 bases and 9 bases, with 16 bases remaining between them. CDR3: CASSLDRAGNGEQFF. The CDR3 nucleotides read TGCGCCAGCAGCTTGGATCGGGCAGGGAACGGTGAGCAGTTCTTC.

A few counts support this clonotype. The chain recombines TRBV10-3 with TRBJ1-2, with no clear D. The ends were cut back, 3 bases at V and 2 bases at J, with 19 bases in the middle. Per germline, CDR1 ENHRY and CDR2 SYGVKD. This CDR3 region has 17 residues. The CDR3 here is CAISDYGKATRNYGYTF. CDR3 in DNA: TGTGCCATCAGTGATTACGGAAAAGCCACCCGAAACTATGGCTACACCTTC.

This clonotype was detected only a few times. This sequence joins TRBV2 and TRBJ2-1; 8 positions match TRBD1. The V segment lost 6 bases and the J segment 2 bases; nucleotides outside the gene matches: 9. CDR3 length: 16 amino acids. Germline V gives CDR1 SNHLY, CDR2 FYNNEI. Here the CDR3 reads CASRGTRDRTYNEQFF. The CDR3 nucleotides read TGTGCCAGCAGAGGAACCCGGGACAGGACCTACAATGAGCAGTTCTTC.

This clonotype came up many times. This chain links TRBV2 with TRBJ2-5, with D perhaps TRBD1 or TRBD2 (6 bases each). This CDR3 is built from 12 residues. CDR1 SNHLY and CDR2 FYNNEI come from the germline V gene. Trimming shortened V by 8 bases and J by 10 bases, and 17 bases separated the two germline ends. CDR3 protein: CASCKERGDQYF. The CDR3 bases are TGTGCCAGCTGTAAGGAGAGGGGGGACCAGTACTTC. Variable domain in full (rest from reference TRBV2 and TRBJ2-5): EPEVTQTPSHQVTQMGQEVILRCVPISNHLYFYWYRQILGQKVEFLVSFYNNEISEKSEIFDDQFSVERPDGSNFTLKIRSTKLEDSAMYFCASCKERGDQYFGPGTRLLVL.